The present T cell receptor (beta chain) was sequenced within a study of T cells in Graves' hyperthyroidism and ophthalmopathy. CDR1 is SSHAT, CDR2 FNYEAQ, per germline (reference sequence). The CDR3 has 17 residues. Researchers took RNA transcripts and amplified the TCR beta CDR3 regions from them. TCR CDR3 underwent first-round RT-PCR with the HTBI primer set. MiXCR was run by TCRdb on the multiplex PCR reads, yielding one entry per CDR3 protein. The sample lists about 840,000 distinct CDR3 sequences, around 38% occurring once. A few counts support this clonotype. The junction departs from germline at one end; a sequencing error may be responsible.

The gene calls are TRBV7-7 and TRBJ2-3, with TRBD2 matching over 7 bases. This receptor was obtained from a young man with Graves' hyperthyroidism. Sequenced material: blood. The CDR3 DNA reads TGTGCTAGCAGCCCAAAATTTGGGGAGGGAGGAGCAGATACGCAGTATTTT. It translates to CASSPKFGEGGADTQYF.